This T cell receptor beta chain was obtained from a study of brain T cells in children with intractable seizures. Points from the study as a whole: Viral specificity was inferred only from CDR3 similarity; HCMV serostatus was unknown.

Clones were read by immunoSEQ multiplex PCR, and TCRdb kept only the in-frame ones, dropping some. The data show tens of thousands of clones, under 95% seen once. CDR1 and CDR2 from the germline V gene are SNHLY and FYNNEI. This CDR3 region has 14 residues. Trimming cost V 10 bases and J 1 base, with 17 bases left between them. Remarks on this clone: What it binds is unknown.

The sequenced cases were selected for having the highest brain T cell transcript signatures. Pre-surgery treatment included at least one anti-epileptic drug. This chain connects TRBV2 to TRBJ2-7; no definite D call. The material was peripheral blood, obtained at surgery. The receptor was derived from a boy younger than two with tuberous sclerosis and intractable seizures. CDR3 region: CAILYSGQSYEQYF. The DNA of the CDR3 is TGTGCCATCCTTTATAGTGGGCAGTCCTACGAGCAGTACTTC. The variable domain in full, completed from reference TRBV2 and TRBJ2-7, reads EPEVTQTPSHQVTQMGQEVILRCVPISNHLYFYWYRQILGQKVEFLVSFYNNEISEKSEIFDDQFSVERPDGSNFTLKIRSTKLEDSAMYFCAILYSGQSYEQYFGPGTRLTVT.